The 15 T cell receptor beta chains below all came from one sample that was sequenced in a study of human T cells and chemical hapten exposure. TCRdb ran MiXCR on the RACE reads and lists one entry per CDR3 protein. Here the sample spans some 300,000 distinct CDR3 sequences, 5% to 6.5% being singletons. The time point: pre-sensitization, week 0. Described treatment: therapeutic diphenylcyclopropenone sensitization with weekly scalp DPC. The source was whole blood, collected in connection with sensitization to the hapten diphenylcyclopropenone (DPC). These receptors were collected from a woman aged 18-29 years with alopecia areata. Some clones in this sample may be carry-over from other donors' samples.

This chain uses TRBV28 with TRBJ1-1, with no clear D. Germline CDR1 MDHEN, CDR2 SYDVKM. V dropped 3 bases and J dropped 11 bases, with 16 bases sitting between them. This CDR3 has 13 residues. Here the CDR3 reads CASSLGERVVAFF. CDR3 coding DNA: TGTGCCAGCAGTTTGGGAGAAAGGGTGGTGGCTTTCTTT.

This clonotype was observed a handful of times. The CDR3 DNA sequence: TGTGCCATCAGTGAAGGGACTACCTACGAGCAGTACTTC. Its protein product is CAISEGTTYEQYF. The V call is TRBV10-3, the J call TRBJ2-7; 7 bases are shared with TRBD2. The V segment lost 3 bases and the J segment 2 bases; nucleotides outside the gene matches: 1. CDR1 ENHRY and CDR2 SYGVKD come from the germline V gene. The CDR3 consists of 13 residues.

This clonotype was observed at least ten times. The rearrangement uses TRBV5-6 and TRBJ1-6; 7 bases align to TRBD1. Losses at the gene ends were 2 bases for V and 5 bases for J; bases not matched to a gene: 4. Germline CDR1 and CDR2: SGHDT and YYEEEE. This CDR3 contains 15 residues. The DNA for the CDR3 is TGTGCCAGCAGCTTCGGGGACAGAGATAATTCACCCCTCCACTTT. Encoded protein: CASSFGDRDNSPLHF.

This clonotype came up many times. The rearrangement uses TRBV5-1 and TRBJ1-6; weak D call: TRBD1 (5 bases). The V end was cut by 4 bases, the J end by 9 bases, with 23 bases between. The V gene's germline CDR1 is SGHRS and CDR2 YFSETQ. This CDR3 has 17 amino acids. The CDR3 is CASSRYVDSDTRSPLHF. The CDR3 bases are TGCGCCAGCAGCCGTTATGTTGACAGTGATACCCGTTCACCCCTCCACTTT.

This clonotype was found many times. The chain joins TRBV5-1 to TRBJ2-5, with D possibly being TRBD2 (6 bases). V lost 0 bases and J lost 8, with 14 bases in between. CDR1 and CDR2 from the germline V gene are SGHRS and YFSETQ. The CDR3 consists of 14 residues. The CDR3 sequence: CASSLAGTSLTQYF. As DNA, the CDR3 is TGCGCCAGCAGCTTGGCGGGGACTTCCCTAACCCAGTACTTC.

The sample holds many counts of this clonotype. The chain carries TRBV6-5 and TRBJ1-5; D perhaps matches TRBD1 (5 bases). Germline V gene sequence: CDR1 MNHEY, CDR2 SVGAGI. Trimming removed 11 bases at V and 5 bases at J, with 22 bases between. This CDR3 comprises 15 residues. The CDR3 loop is CAGGGLDRPYQPQHF. The DNA of the CDR3 is TGTGCCGGGGGGGGACTGGATCGTCCCTATCAGCCCCAGCATTTT.

The chain uses TRBV28 and TRBJ2-2; no clear D. This CDR3 spans 15 amino acids. The V gene's germline CDR1 is MDHEN and CDR2 SYDVKM. Trimming took 10 bases from V and 3 from J, leaving 18 bases between them. CDR3 nucleotide sequence: TGTGCCACCTTACCCAGCCCTCGAGACACCGGGGAGCTGTTTTTT. Residues: CATLPSPRDTGELFF. The variable domain in full, completed from reference TRBV28 and TRBJ2-2, reads DVKVTQSSRYLVKRTGEKVFLECVQDMDHENMFWYRQDPGLGLRLIYFSYDVKMKEKGDIPEGYSVSREKKERFSLILESASTNQTSMYLCATLPSPRDTGELFFGEGSRLTVL.

Many counts were recorded for this clonotype. This chain uses TRBV20-1 with TRBJ2-5; 10 bases are a match to TRBD2. The CDR3 loop spans 15 amino acids. With V trimmed by 0 bases and J by 5 bases, 6 bases remained unmatched. Germline V lookup: CDR1 DFQATT, CDR2 SNEGSKA (reference sequence). The CDR3 region is CSARDTSGESETQYF. The CDR3 nucleotides read TGCAGTGCTAGAGATACTAGCGGGGAGTCGGAGACCCAGTACTTC.

The V call is TRBV12-3 or TRBV12-4, the J call TRBJ1-2; D might be TRBD1 (5 bases). The V gene lost 5 bases and the J gene lost 5 bases, with 12 bases spanning the gap. CDR3 length: 13 amino acids. The CDR3 DNA follows: TGTGCCAGCAGTCTGGGACTGATATATGGCTACACCTTC. Amino acids: CASSLGLIYGYTF.

This clonotype was detected ten times or more. The J gene is TRBJ2-4, the V gene TRBV7-2; 7 bases are a match to TRBD1. The germline V gene has CDR1 SGHTA and CDR2 FQGNSA. The CDR3 is 18 residues long. V lost 2 bases and J lost 0; bases outside the gene matches: 10. The CDR3 DNA sequence: TGTGCCAGCAGCTTAAACAGGGGACAAACTCTAGCCAAAAACATTCAGTACTTC. It codes for CASSLNRGQTLAKNIQYF. The complete variable domain, with remaining parts taken from reference TRBV7-2 and TRBJ2-4, reads GAGVSQSPSNKVTEKGKDVELRCDPISGHTALYWYRQSLGQGLEFLIYFQGNSAPDKSGLPSDRFSAERTGGSVSTLTIQRTQQEDSAVYLCASSLNRGQTLAKNIQYFGAGTRLSVL.

This clonotype occurred many times. The chain couples TRBV20-1 to TRBJ2-4, with 13 bases matching TRBD2. The V segment lost 3 bases and the J segment 5 bases; nucleotides outside the gene matches: 4. The V gene's germline CDR1 is DFQATT and CDR2 SNEGSKA (reference sequence). The CDR3 spans 15 residues. This CDR3 is CSARAGTSGENIQYF. The CDR3 DNA is TGCAGTGCTAGGGCCGGGACTAGCGGGGAAAACATTCAGTACTTC.

This clonotype was seen a few times. V and J are TRBV6-5 and TRBJ2-5, with 9 bases lining up with TRBD1. Trimming cost V 4 bases and J 3 bases; bases outside gene matches: 3. The CDR3 runs 14 residues. The V gene's germline CDR1 is MNHEY and CDR2 SVGAGI. As DNA, the CDR3 is TGTGCCAGCAGTTCTTGGACAGGGGAAGAGACCCAGTACTTC. Protein product: CASSSWTGEETQYF.

This clonotype was seen at least ten times. The rearrangement uses TRBV5-5 and TRBJ1-4, with D hard to call. The germline gives CDR1 SGHKS, CDR2 YYEKEE (reference sequence). This CDR3 has 13 residues. V was cut by 6 bases and J by 7 bases, with 13 bases left in between. The CDR3 region is CASTLPMGEKLFF. In DNA form, the CDR3 reads TGTGCCAGCACCCTCCCGATGGGTGAAAAACTGTTTTTT.

This clonotype has only a few counts. The rearrangement uses TRBV6-1 and TRBJ2-7; D is unresolved. The CDR3 is 14 residues long. CDR1 and CDR2 (germline): MNHNS, SASEGT. V lost 2 bases and J 0 bases, leaving 8 bases between the germline ends. The CDR3 loop reads CASSENPSSYEQYF. CDR3 coding DNA: TGTGCCAGCAGTGAAAACCCGAGCTCCTACGAGCAGTACTTC.

V gene TRBV4-2 combines with J gene TRBJ1-1; TRBD1 might be the D (5 bases). Germline CDR1 is LGHNA and CDR2 is YNFKEQ. The CDR3 runs 14 residues. Trimming pared 5 bases from V and 1 base from J, leaving 11 bases between. CDR3 sequence: CASSARQTNTEAFF. DNA for the CDR3: TGTGCCAGCAGCGCCCGACAGACGAACACTGAAGCTTTCTTT.